One sample yielded the 24 T cell receptor beta chains listed below, sequenced in a study of cytomegalovirus exposure and HLA in healthy donors (TCRdb year 2017). Libraries were built with the immunoSEQ multiplex PCR assay. For the multiplex PCR, a mixture combining 60 forward primers for TCR Vbeta segments and 13 reverse primers for TCR Jbeta segments was used. In its TCRdb copy, this immuneACCESS table keeps in-frame sequences only and misses some clones. Where compared with another copy, unresolved V genes explain less than half of these, and the others have no known cause. The sample table lists about 86,000 clones, roughly four fifths of them with a count of one. The ten largest account for approximately 5.7% of the sample. Sequencing was performed on PBMCs. The receptors shown here come from a woman in her forties or fifties in good health and CMV-seropositive.

The chain couples TRBV6-4 to TRBJ2-7; TRBD2 matches at 11 bases. CDR3 length equals 15 residues. V lost 6 bases, J lost 7 bases, and 11 bases stayed unmatched. Germline-derived CDR1 and CDR2 are MRHNA and SNTAGT. This CDR3 is CASSSPIAGGGEQYF. Written as DNA, the CDR3 is TGTGCCAGCAGCTCTCCAATAGCGGGAGGGGGGGAGCAGTACTTC.

This chain uses TRBV5-8 with TRBJ2-3; D gene unclear. Germline lookup yields CDR1 SGHTS and CDR2 YDEGEE. This CDR3 region has 12 residues. V was clipped by 0 bases and J by 7 bases, with 6 bases between them. DNA of the CDR3: TGTGCCAGCAGCTTGGGTAGAAATACGCAGTATTTT. This translates into CASSLGRNTQYF. Complete variable domain (other parts from reference TRBV5-8 and TRBJ2-3): EAGVTQSPTHLIKTRGQQATLRCSPISGHTSVYWYQQALGLGLQFLLWYDEGEERNRGNFPPRFSGRQFPNYSSELNVNALELEDSALYLCASSLGRNTQYFGPGTRLTVL.

The rearrangement joins TRBV27 to TRBJ1-4; 8 bases match TRBD1. The CDR3 has 16 amino acids. Germline CDR1 is MNHEY and CDR2 is SMNVEV (reference sequence). V was pared by 0 bases and J by 7 bases, with 7 bases of the junction left unmatched. The CDR3 region is CASSLSQGTGREKLFF. The CDR3 coding sequence is TGTGCCAGCAGTTTATCGCAAGGGACAGGACGTGAAAAACTGTTTTTT.

A few counts support this clone. This chain connects TRBV28 to TRBJ1-1, with TRBD1 matching 9 bases. The CDR3 has 15 amino acids. With 8 bases clipped from V and 7 bases from J, the junction kept 14 bases outside the gene matches. The germline gives CDR1 MDHEN, CDR2 SYDVKM. This CDR3 is CASDRYRGRGNEAFF. The CDR3 nucleotides read TGTGCCAGCGACCGATACAGGGGGCGAGGTAATGAAGCTTTCTTT.

The V gene is TRBV7-9, the J gene TRBJ1-4; a possible D gene is TRBD1 (5 bases). Per the germline V gene, CDR1 is SEHNR and CDR2 is FQNEAQ (reference sequence). The CDR3 has 11 residues. The V and J ends lost 5 bases and 12 bases respectively, with 10 bases between them. The CDR3 region is CASSQGDQLFF. The CDR3 DNA reads TGTGCCAGCAGCCAAGGGGATCAACTGTTTTTT.

This clone was seen once. The J gene is TRBJ1-1, the V gene TRBV7-9; 7 nucleotides align to TRBD1. With 5 bases clipped from V and 1 base from J, the junction kept 4 bases outside the gene matches. This CDR3 is built from 14 residues. Germline CDR1 and CDR2: SEHNR and FQNEAQ (reference sequence). The CDR3 DNA reads as TGTGCCAGCAGCGAGACAGGGAGGAACACTGAAGCTTTCTTT. The encoded protein is CASSETGRNTEAFF.

The count of this clone is one. The chain recombines TRBV29-1 with TRBJ2-1; 10 bases align to TRBD2. Per germline, CDR1 SQVTM and CDR2 ANQGSEA. This CDR3 region has 13 residues. Trimming cost V 7 bases and J 6 bases; bases outside gene matches: 6. The CDR3 spells CSDASGSINEQFF. CDR3 bases: TGCAGCGATGCTAGCGGGAGTATCAATGAGCAGTTCTTC.

The chain joins TRBV30 to TRBJ1-5; TRBD1 agrees at 8 bases. Germline loops: CDR1 GTSNPN, CDR2 SVGIG (reference sequence). CDR3 length: 17 amino acids. The ends lost 5 bases at V and 2 bases at J; junction bases unmatched: 14. The CDR3 reads CAWDDGQGILRNQPQHF. CDR3 sequence (DNA): TGTGCCTGGGATGACGGACAGGGTATATTACGCAATCAGCCCCAGCATTTT.

The rearrangement joins TRBV6-6 to TRBJ2-7, with TRBD2 matching over 7 bases. This CDR3 is built from 15 residues. Germline V CDR1 and CDR2: MNHNY, SVGAGI (reference sequence). J lost 6 bases, V lost 0 bases, and 8 bases had no gene match. CDR3 protein: CASSYSRERGGEQYF. The CDR3 bases are TGTGCCAGCAGTTACTCGAGAGAGCGGGGAGGCGAGCAGTACTTC.

The chain links TRBV2 to TRBJ1-4; D may be TRBD1 (5 bases). V shed 3 bases and J shed 7 bases, with 12 bases lying between them. This CDR3 contains 14 residues. The germline gives CDR1 SNHLY, CDR2 FYNNEI. CDR3 bases: TGTGCCAGCAGTGAGATGGGAAGGGGTGAAAAACTGTTTTTT. Amino acids: CASSEMGRGEKLFF.

A single count supports this clone. The J gene is TRBJ1-3, the V gene TRBV6-5; the D gene is possibly TRBD1 (6 bases). The V gene lost 7 bases and the J gene lost 4 bases, with 11 bases spanning the gap. Germline assignment: CDR1 MNHEY and CDR2 SVGAGI. The CDR3 runs 13 residues. Here the CDR3 DNA reads TGTGCCAGCAATCCGGGACACGGAAACACCATATATTTT. Its protein product is CASNPGHGNTIYF.

V is TRBV5-1 and J is TRBJ1-1; 7 nucleotides match TRBD1. Unmatched junction bases numbered 7, after V lost 3 bases and J lost 5 bases. Germline V gives CDR1 SGHRS, CDR2 YFSETQ. CDR3 length: 14 residues. This chain's CDR3 is CASSSGQPGTEAFF. DNA of the CDR3: TGCGCCAGCAGCTCGGGACAGCCAGGGACTGAAGCTTTCTTT. Filled out from reference TRBV5-1 and TRBJ1-1, the complete variable domain reads KAGVTQTPRYLIKTRGQQVTLSCSPISGHRSVSWYQQTPGQGLQFLFEYFSETQRNKGNFPGRFSGRQFSNSRSEMNVSTLELGDSALYLCASSSGQPGTEAFFGQGTRLTVV.

This chain joins TRBV11-3 and TRBJ2-2; 9 bases match TRBD1. CDR3 size: 18 residues. V shed 8 bases and J 5 bases; nucleotides not matched to a gene: 18. Germline V gives CDR1 SGHNT, CDR2 YENEEA. The CDR3 spells CASGQGIIWGRGTGELFF. CDR3 coding DNA: TGTGCCAGCGGACAGGGGATCATCTGGGGGAGAGGGACCGGGGAGCTGTTTTTT.

The chain joins TRBV27 to TRBJ1-2; 7 positions agree with TRBD1. Unmatched junction bases numbered 5, after V lost 5 bases and J lost 8 bases. Germline V lookup: CDR1 MNHEY, CDR2 SMNVEV (reference sequence). There are 12 residues in the CDR3. The CDR3 reads CASSGQVWGYTF. The CDR3 bases are TGTGCCAGCAGTGGACAGGTTTGGGGCTACACCTTC.

This chain links TRBV7-9 with TRBJ2-7, with TRBD2 as a possible D gene (5 bases). This CDR3 comprises 12 residues. Germline V CDR1 and CDR2: SEHNR, FQNEAQ (reference sequence). V was pared by 7 bases and J by 2 bases, with 9 bases between. The CDR3 reads CASTRDPYEQYF. In nucleotides, the CDR3 is TGTGCCAGCACGAGGGATCCCTACGAGCAGTACTTC.

The V and J genes are TRBV2 and TRBJ2-1; D not certain. Germline V gene lookup returns CDR1 SNHLY and CDR2 FYNNEI. CDR3 length: 11 residues. Here the CDR3 reads CAVGSLGEQFF. The CDR3 nucleotides are TGTGCGGTGGGTAGCTTGGGTGAGCAGTTCTTC.

The rearrangement uses TRBV2 and TRBJ1-5, with D perhaps TRBD1 (6 bases). Trimming left V 7 bases short and J 4 bases short, with 14 bases between. The CDR3 extends over 14 amino acids. Germline CDR1 SNHLY, CDR2 FYNNEI. The chain's CDR3 is CASTERGGNQPQHF. CDR3 DNA sequence: TGTGCCAGCACGGAAAGAGGGGGAAATCAGCCCCAGCATTTT.

This clone was seen only a few times. The rearrangement links TRBV11-2 to TRBJ2-1, with no clear D. V lost 3 bases, J lost 0 bases, and 9 bases lay in between. The CDR3 runs to 15 residues. Germline loops: CDR1 SGHAT, CDR2 FQNNGV. The CDR3 reads CASSFLTRSYNEQFF. Written as DNA, the CDR3 is TGTGCCAGCAGCTTCCTGACTCGCTCCTACAATGAGCAGTTCTTC.

The gene calls are TRBV2 and TRBJ2-5; possible D gene TRBD2, 5 bases. The V gene lost 4 bases and the J gene lost 5 bases, with 8 bases spanning the gap. The CDR3 totals 12 residues. Germline loops: CDR1 SNHLY, CDR2 FYNNEI. DNA of the CDR3: TGTGCCAGCAGTGCCCGGGGTGAGACCCAGTACTTC. This encodes CASSARGETQYF.

This clone has more than one count but fewer than ten. The chain carries TRBV7-9 and TRBJ2-4, with unresolved D. The germline V gene encodes CDR1 SEHNR and CDR2 FQNEAQ (reference sequence). The CDR3 spans 13 residues. Trimming took off 5 bases at V and 3 bases at J, with 8 bases between the two ends. This CDR3 reads CASSPQFKNIQYF. The DNA of the CDR3 is TGTGCCAGCAGCCCACAGTTCAAAAACATTCAGTACTTC.

This clone turned up a few times. The rearrangement uses TRBV7-2 and TRBJ2-2; possibly TRBD1 for D (6 bases). Per germline, CDR1 SGHTA and CDR2 FQGNSA. Trimming left V 4 bases short and J 4 bases short, with 13 bases between. The CDR3 consists of 15 residues. The CDR3 DNA reads TGTGCCAGCAGCTCAGGGGCCATCCGCACCGGGGAGCTGTTTTTT. Residues: CASSSGAIRTGELFF. Full variable domain (outside the CDR3, taken from reference TRBV7-2 and TRBJ2-2): GAGVSQSPSNKVTEKGKDVELRCDPISGHTALYWYRQSLGQGLEFLIYFQGNSAPDKSGLPSDRFSAERTGGSVSTLTIQRTQQEDSAVYLCASSSGAIRTGELFFGEGSRLTVL.

V usage is TRBV6-4 and J usage is TRBJ2-1; 8 bases are a match to TRBD2. Germline trimming cut 11 bases from V and 8 bases from J; bases unmatched to any gene: 14. This CDR3 is built from 14 residues. The germline gives CDR1 MRHNA, CDR2 SNTAGT. The CDR3 bases are TGTGCCTGCCGAAGGGTAGCGGGAACAGATGAGCAGTTCTTC. It translates to CACRRVAGTDEQFF.

This clone showed up just a few times. The chain is built from TRBV4-1 and TRBJ2-7; 9 nucleotides align to TRBD1. The V gene's germline CDR1 is MGHRA and CDR2 YSYEKL. The CDR3 runs to 15 residues. With V trimmed by 6 bases and J by 0 bases, 6 bases remained unmatched. CDR3: CASSPQTGGSYEQYF. The CDR3 bases are TGCGCCAGCAGTCCCCAGACAGGGGGCTCCTACGAGCAGTACTTC.

This chain connects TRBV7-3 to TRBJ1-2; 7 positions agree with TRBD1. The CDR3 spans 13 residues. V gave up 4 bases and J gave up 8 bases; unmatched junction bases: 7. Germline values: CDR1 SGHTA, CDR2 FQGTGA. This CDR3 reads CASSWGAGGGYTF. DNA of the CDR3: TGTGCCAGCAGCTGGGGGGCAGGGGGAGGCTACACCTTC.